This note documents a single TCR beta chain sequence. Its antigen is unidentified. The record originates from a study of T cell repertoires in cytomegalovirus infection. For the study at large: Recently described HLA-C-restricted plus well-studied HLA-B-restricted CMV epitopes were used. CMV infection together with matching HLA type was indicated by public TCR beta signatures. Study-wide results and limits: Dominating the ex vivo response were TCR beta clonotypes that were CMV-specific and HLA-C-restricted. Public TCR beta family frequency separated CMV-and-HLA carriers, including in an independent cohort.

CDR3 length: 15 amino acids. V lost 0 bases and J lost 0, with 8 bases in between. The germline gives CDR1 PRHDT, CDR2 FYEKMQ (reference sequence). MiXCR, run by TCRdb on the reads, gives a single entry per CDR3 protein. The sample lists roughly 990,000 distinct CDR3 sequences, approximately 32% occurring once. This TCR was sampled from a human donor in good health (CMV status not recorded). Some clones in this sample may be carry-over from other donors' samples. The sample in question was cultured CD8+ T cells from PBMCs, obtained from culture after CMV antigen stimulation. The rearrangement links TRBV13 to TRBJ1-1; D may be TRBD1 (5 bases). The CDR3 DNA is TGTGCCAGCAGCTTAGGGACAGAGATGAACACTGAAGCTTTCTTT. It encodes CASSLGTEMNTEAFF. Based on the CDR3 plus reference TRBV13 and TRBJ1-1, the full variable domain is AAGVIQSPRHLIKEKRETATLKCYPIPRHDTVYWYQQGPGQDPQFLISFYEKMQSDKGSIPDRFSAQQFSDYHSELNMSSLELGDSALYFCASSLGTEMNTEAFFGQGTRLTVV.